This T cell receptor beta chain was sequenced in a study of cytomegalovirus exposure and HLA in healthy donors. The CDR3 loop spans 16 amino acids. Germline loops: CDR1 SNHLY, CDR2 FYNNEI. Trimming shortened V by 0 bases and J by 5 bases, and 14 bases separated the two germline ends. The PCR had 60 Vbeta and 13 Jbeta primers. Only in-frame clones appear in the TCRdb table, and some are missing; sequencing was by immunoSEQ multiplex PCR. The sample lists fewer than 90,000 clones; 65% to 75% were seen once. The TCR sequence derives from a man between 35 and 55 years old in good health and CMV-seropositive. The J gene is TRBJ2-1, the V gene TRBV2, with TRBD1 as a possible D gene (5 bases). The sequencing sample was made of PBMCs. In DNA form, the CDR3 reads TGTGCCAGCAGTGAAGCGGTTGTCAGGGTTAACAATGAGCAGTTCTTC. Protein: CASSEAVVRVNNEQFF. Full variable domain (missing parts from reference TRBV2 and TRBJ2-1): EPEVTQTPSHQVTQMGQEVILRCVPISNHLYFYWYRQILGQKVEFLVSFYNNEISEKSEIFDDQFSVERPDGSNFTLKIRSTKLEDSAMYFCASSEAVVRVNNEQFFGPGTRLTVL.